This T cell receptor (beta chain) came from a study of blood T cell repertoires in COVID-19. The repertoire was sequenced with immunoSEQ multiplex PCR; TCRdb's copy has only in-frame clones and lacks some. The profile shows over 75,000 clones, approximately 84% of them singletons. Relative to its sample, this clone is medium-sized (0.01 to 0.1%). This CDR3 comprises 13 residues. V was pared by 4 bases and J by 7 bases, with 6 bases of the junction left unmatched. Germline V gives CDR1 LGHDT, CDR2 YNNKEL (reference sequence). The chain couples TRBV3-1 (or the pseudogene TRBV3-2) to TRBJ1-2, with 7 nucleotides matching TRBD1. This TCR was recovered from a man between 65 and 85 years old with acute or convalescent COVID-19. What was sequenced was peripheral blood. The CDR3 here is CASSRGQEAGYTF. CDR3 sequence (DNA): TGTGCCAGCAGCCGAGGACAGGAGGCTGGCTACACCTTC.